The 18 T cell receptor beta chains presented below share a single source sample, sequenced in a study of blood T cells in healthy people across ages. PCR was performed a second time for roughly 7 to 11 cycles using a sample-barcoded 5' primer and a J-beta primer mix. TCRdb re-derived calls from the 5' RACE reads in MiXCR, one entry per CDR3 protein. In the table there are about 1.5 million distinct CDR3 sequences, about 45% of which are singletons. The sequenced sample consisted of blood. Receptors originate from a woman aged 18-29 years in good health.

The chain recombines TRBV3-1 with TRBJ2-1, with 8 positions matching TRBD2. CDR1 and CDR2 (germline): LGHDT, YNNKEL (reference sequence). The CDR3 contains 17 residues. V lost 0 bases, J lost 2 bases, and 6 bases stayed unmatched. Here the CDR3 DNA reads TGTGCCAGCAGCCAAGATCTCCTGACTAGCGCCTACAATGAGCAGTTCTTC. Amino acids: CASSQDLLTSAYNEQFF.

The J gene is TRBJ1-2, the V gene TRBV7-2; the match to TRBD1 covers 7 bases. CDR3 length: 16 amino acids. V gave up 5 bases and J gave up 2 bases; unmatched junction bases: 11. The V gene's germline CDR1 is SGHTA and CDR2 FQGNSA. CDR3: CASSRSGTDRNYGYTF. The CDR3 DNA is TGTGCCAGCAGCCGATCCGGGACAGATCGAAACTATGGCTACACCTTC.

The V gene is TRBV2, the J gene TRBJ1-1, with D unclear. Germline CDR1 and CDR2: SNHLY and FYNNEI. There are 14 residues in the CDR3. V was clipped by 3 bases and J by 1 base, with 9 bases between them. The CDR3 sequence: CASSDRLGNTEAFF. DNA of the CDR3: TGTGCCAGCAGTGATCGCCTGGGGAACACTGAAGCTTTCTTT.

In its sample, this clonotype was seen a few times. This rearrangement joins TRBV6-5 to TRBJ1-2; 10 nucleotides line up with TRBD1. Unmatched junction bases numbered 12, after V lost 3 bases and J lost 5 bases. This CDR3 has 17 residues. Germline V CDR1 and CDR2: MNHEY, SVGAGI. CDR3 sequence reads: CASSYGVGTGVKYGYTF. The CDR3 region has the DNA TGTGCCAGCAGTTATGGGGTAGGGACAGGGGTGAAGTATGGCTACACCTTC.

This clonotype was recorded a few times. V is TRBV28 and J is TRBJ2-3; 11 bases match TRBD2. CDR1 is MDHEN and CDR2 is SYDVKM in the germline V gene. J lost 5 bases, V lost 4 bases, and 5 bases had no gene match. CDR3 size: 15 residues. The CDR3 is CASSSSGRPGDTQYF. CDR3 nucleotide sequence: TGTGCCAGCAGTTCTAGCGGGAGGCCCGGAGATACGCAGTATTTT.

This clonotype came up a few times. The CDR3 reads CASSPARGAGDPSYNEQFF. CDR3 coding DNA: TGTGCCAGCAGTCCCGCCCGGGGAGCGGGGGATCCCTCCTACAATGAGCAGTTCTTC. The chain employs TRBV25-1 and TRBJ2-1; TRBD2 matches at 8 bases. The length of the CDR3 is 19 residues. J lost 0 bases, V lost 5 bases, and 15 bases had no gene match. Germline lookup yields CDR1 MGHDK and CDR2 SYGVNS.

V and J are TRBV20-1 and TRBJ2-3, with 9 bases aligning to TRBD2. Per germline, CDR1 DFQATT and CDR2 SNEGSKA (reference sequence). Losses at the gene ends were 5 bases for V and 1 base for J; bases not matched to a gene: 4. CDR3 length equals 14 residues. CDR3: CSAGSGGRTDTQYF. The CDR3 nucleotides are TGCAGTGCTGGGAGCGGGGGGCGCACAGATACGCAGTATTTT.

This clonotype was seen only a few times. The J gene is TRBJ1-6, the V gene TRBV20-1, with a weak D call TRBD1 (5 bases). In germline, CDR1 is DFQATT, CDR2 SNEGSKA (reference sequence). Trimming pared 2 bases from V and 9 bases from J, leaving 11 bases between. This CDR3 spans 13 amino acids. CDR3 bases: TGCAGTGCTAGACAATGGACAATTTCACCCCTCCACTTT. Encoded protein: CSARQWTISPLHF.

The chain employs TRBV3-1 and TRBJ2-5; D ambiguous. Trimming took 1 base from V and 5 from J, leaving 14 bases between them. The CDR3 totals 15 residues. CDR1 is LGHDT, CDR2 YNNKEL, per germline (reference sequence). CDR3 residues: CASSQARLAAETQYF. DNA for the CDR3: TGTGCCAGCAGCCAAGCCCGCTTGGCTGCGGAGACCCAGTACTTC.

The chain couples TRBV6-1 to TRBJ2-3; 7 nucleotides agree with TRBD1. The germline V gene has CDR1 MNHNS and CDR2 SASEGT. This CDR3 comprises 14 residues. V lost 6 bases, J lost 5 bases, and 8 bases stayed unmatched. The CDR3 region has the DNA TGTGCCAGCAGCCTTAAACAGGGGAGAGATACGCAGTATTTT. Amino acids: CASSLKQGRDTQYF.

The table lists this clonotype with a few counts. J is TRBJ2-7 and V is TRBV20-1; D tentatively fits TRBD1 or TRBD2 (5 bases each). CDR1 is DFQATT, CDR2 SNEGSKA, per germline (reference sequence). The CDR3 runs to 12 residues. Trimming took off 4 bases at V and 3 bases at J, with 10 bases between the two ends. The CDR3 here is CSAKGSGYEQYF. The CDR3 coding sequence is TGCAGTGCTAAGGGGAGCGGCTACGAGCAGTACTTC.

About this clonotype itself: A much more abundant neighbour one base away suggests this may be a read error. The chain is built from TRBV2 and TRBJ2-3; D is unresolved. Germline CDR1 reads SNHLY; CDR2 reads FYNNEI. This CDR3 region has 12 residues. V lost 9 bases and J lost 1, with 8 bases in between. CDR3 nucleotides: TGTGCCAGTACGGACGGCACAGATACGCAGTATTTT. It encodes CASTDGTDTQYF.

V usage is TRBV29-1 and J usage is TRBJ1-1; D unclear. Germline values: CDR1 SQVTM, CDR2 ANQGSEA. This CDR3 is 15 amino acids long. V was shortened by 4 bases and J by 1 base, with 16 bases between the two germline ends. CDR3 region: CSVAPTYATNTEAFF. CDR3 bases: TGCAGCGTTGCCCCCACTTACGCCACGAACACTGAAGCTTTCTTT.

The rearrangement uses TRBV7-2 and TRBJ1-1; weak D call: TRBD1 (6 bases). The CDR3 runs to 17 residues. The V gene lost 1 base and the J gene lost 2 bases, with 17 bases spanning the gap. Looked up from germline, CDR1 is SGHTA and CDR2 is FQGNSA. The CDR3 DNA is TGTGCCAGCAGCTTAGTTAGCTGGGGGGGCACTAACACTGAAGCTTTCTTT. This encodes CASSLVSWGGTNTEAFF.

J is TRBJ2-1 and V is TRBV7-8; possible D gene TRBD1, 5 bases. The CDR3 contains 11 residues. The V end lost 1 base, the J end lost 14 bases, and 9 bases lay between the germline ends. Per germline, CDR1 SGHVS and CDR2 FQNEAQ. CDR3 loop: CASSLGQGEFF. As DNA, the CDR3 is TGTGCCAGCAGCTTAGGGCAGGGTGAGTTCTTC.

The chain is built from TRBV14 and TRBJ2-5; D remains ambiguous. The DNA end is a closer match to TRBJ2-7, so the J assignment may be wrong. CDR3 length equals 13 residues. Per germline, CDR1 SGHDN and CDR2 FVKESK. The CDR3 region has the DNA TGTGCCAGCAGTCATCTGGACCGTAACGAGCAGTACTTC. It is translated as CASSHLDRNEQYF.

V is TRBV15 and J is TRBJ2-1; 8 positions match TRBD1. The tail of the sequence fits TRBJ2-7 better, so the J call may be wrong. The CDR3 spans 13 residues. Germline V gene sequence: CDR1 LNHNV, CDR2 YYDKDF (reference sequence). For the CDR3, the DNA is TGTGCCACCAGTCCGGGACAGGTATCCGAGCAGTACTTC. It encodes CATSPGQVSEQYF.

This clonotype was seen only a few times. This chain uses TRBV4-1 with TRBJ2-1, with 8 bases lining up with TRBD2. J was trimmed by 2 bases and V by 4 bases; bases with no gene match: 10. The CDR3 totals 17 residues. CDR1 is MGHRA, CDR2 YSYEKL, per germline. The CDR3 coding sequence is TGCGCCAGCAGCCGGACTCCTCCGGGGGGGGCCTACAATGAGCAGTTCTTC. It is translated as CASSRTPPGGAYNEQFF.